This is a list of T cell receptor beta chains from one sample in a study of cytotoxic CD8 clonotypes in ibrutinib-treated CLL. Method: immunoSEQ multiplex PCR; TCRdb's copy keeps in-frame clones and lacks some. The sample has 60,000 to 75,000 clones, 90% seen once. The specimen comprised PBMCs, sampled after 12 months of ibrutinib treatment. The source is a human donor with chronic lymphocytic leukemia. The CDR3 runs from the conserved cysteine through the conserved F or W. The D gene is left open where the match is weak. Size tells how often a clone was seen (once, few, many) or the class of an expanded clone, and some rows leave it out.

d_gene	len	v_gene	abundance	j_gene	CDR3aa	CDR3nt
-	11	TRBV6-5	-	TRBJ2-1	CASTRHSEQFF	TGTGCCAGCACCCGGCACTCTGAGCAGTTCTTC
-	15	TRBV7-2	few	TRBJ1-5	CASSIDTYSNQPQHF	TGTGCCAGCAGCATCGACACTTATAGCAATCAGCCCCAGCATTTT
-	13	TRBV6-1	once	TRBJ1-6	CATLTSTNSPLHF	TGTGCCACCTTAACAAGTACCAACTCACCCCTCCACTTT
TRBD1	15	TRBV10-3	-	TRBJ2-7	CAISLQAGGVGEQYF	TGTGCCATCAGTTTGCAGGCAGGGGGCGTGGGTGAGCAGTACTTC
TRBD1	15	TRBV9	-	TRBJ2-5	CASNNRGRVGETQYF	TGTGCCAGCAACAACAGGGGGCGCGTGGGGGAGACCCAGTACTTC
-	11	TRBV5-4	-	TRBJ2-7	CASSMTTEQYF	TGTGCCAGCAGCATGACTACCGAGCAGTACTTC
-	13	TRBV5-4	-	TRBJ1-2	CASSGGGAQGYTF	TGTGCCAGCAGCGGCGGGGGGGCGCAAGGCTACACCTTC
-	16	TRBV6-6	-	TRBJ1-5	CASRSTGNPSNQPQHF	TGTGCCAGCAGATCCACCGGGAATCCATCAAATCAGCCCCAGCATTTT
TRBD2	13	TRBV11-3	once	TRBJ2-7	CASSLASGSEQYF	TGTGCCAGCAGCTTAGCTAGCGGGAGCGAGCAGTACTTC
-	15	TRBV5-1	-	TRBJ1-1	CASSLGWGQASEAFF	TGCGCCAGCAGCTTGGGTTGGGGGCAGGCGTCTGAAGCTTTCTTT
-	15	TRBV6-6	-	TRBJ1-4	CASSSTGGQTEKLFF	TGTGCCAGCAGCTCAACGGGGGGGCAGACCGAAAAACTGTTTTTT
-	14	TRBV9	-	TRBJ2-1	CASSVDLGHNEQFF	TGTGCCAGCAGCGTAGATCTTGGGCACAATGAGCAGTTCTTC
TRBD1	14	TRBV2	once	TRBJ1-5	CASSSDRGRQPQHF	TGTGCCAGCAGTTCGGACAGGGGGAGGCAGCCCCAGCATTTT
TRBD1	15	TRBV7-3	-	TRBJ1-2	CASSPHTGGEDGYTF	TGTGCCAGCAGCCCGCACACAGGGGGCGAGGATGGCTACACCTTC
-	13	TRBV6-1	-	TRBJ1-5	CASSSISNQPQHF	TGTGCCAGCAGCTCAATAAGCAATCAGCCCCAGCATTTT
-	11	TRBV7-2	-	TRBJ2-1	CASTSYNEQFF	TGTGCCAGCACGTCCTACAATGAGCAGTTCTTC